This T cell receptor (beta chain) was profiled in a study of beta chain features in type 1 diabetes. Investigators reverse transcribed all isolated RNA, so they sequenced expressed TCRB transcripts. The data were produced by immunoSEQ multiplex PCR, yet TCRdb's version contains in-frame clones alone and is incomplete. This table holds about 900,000 clones, 17% found once. Germline CDR1 SGHTA, CDR2 FQGNSA. The CDR3 runs 16 residues. V shed 5 bases and J 5 bases; nucleotides not matched to a gene: 13. Sample: naive CD4+ T cells from blood. J is TRBJ2-7 and V is TRBV7-2; 9 bases line up with TRBD1. The source of this sequence is a woman aged 18 to 35 in good health. The CDR3 sequence: CASSPCGTGPRDEQYF. The CDR3, as DNA: TGTGCCAGCAGCCCGTGCGGGACAGGGCCTCGGGACGAGCAGTACTTC.